Each of the 6 T cell receptor beta chains below was sequenced from the same sample in a study of T cell repertoires in cytomegalovirus infection. One entry per CDR3 protein results from TCRdb running MiXCR on the reads. The sample has 150,000 to 200,000 distinct CDR3 sequences, approximately 30% seen once. The sample was PBMCs. These receptors all come from a human donor in good health (CMV status not recorded). Some clones in this sample may be carry-over from other donors' samples.

By sample share, this clonotype is medium-sized (0.01 to 0.1%). This chain's CDR3 is CASSLGLRFDEQYF. The CDR3 DNA sequence: TGTGCCAGCAGCCTTGGACTCCGTTTCGACGAGCAGTACTTC. J is TRBJ2-7 and V is TRBV7-2, with a weak D call TRBD2 (5 bases). CDR1 and CDR2 (germline): SGHTA, FQGNSA. The CDR3 covers 14 residues. Trimming removed 5 bases at V and 5 bases at J, with 16 bases between.

This clonotype appeared a few times. The rearrangement links TRBV5-5 to TRBJ2-1, with 8 nucleotides matching TRBD2. CDR1 and CDR2 from the germline V gene are SGHKS and YYEKEE (reference sequence). This CDR3 spans 15 amino acids. The trim removed 4 bases at V and 5 bases at J, leaving 8 bases unmatched. CDR3 loop: CASSRGGPRHNEQFF. The CDR3 region has the DNA TGTGCCAGCAGCCGCGGGGGGCCCCGACACAATGAGCAGTTCTTC. The full variable domain, rest sourced from reference TRBV5-5 and TRBJ2-1, is DAGVTQSPTHLIKTRGQQVTLRCSPISGHKSVSWYQQVLGQGPQFIFQYYEKEERGRGNFPDRFSARQFPNYSSELNVNALLLGDSALYLCASSRGGPRHNEQFFGPGTRLTVL.

This clonotype was found a few times. The J gene is TRBJ2-3, the V gene TRBV15, with D possibly TRBD2 on 5 matching bases. This CDR3 has 13 residues. Trimming took off 10 bases at V and 2 bases at J, with 13 bases between the two ends. Per germline, CDR1 LNHNV and CDR2 YYDKDF (reference sequence). CDR3 nucleotide sequence: TGTGCCATTCGAGAGGGTTACACAGATACGCAGTATTTT. Translation gives CAIREGYTDTQYF.

This clonotype has more than one count but fewer than ten. The chain couples TRBV7-2 to TRBJ1-5, with D tentatively TRBD1 (6 bases). V shed 5 bases and J shed 6 bases, with 14 bases lying between them. The CDR3 spans 14 residues. Germline lookup yields CDR1 SGHTA and CDR2 FQGNSA. CDR3 sequence: CASSPVTGTQPQHF. The CDR3 coding sequence is TGTGCCAGCAGCCCCGTCACAGGGACTCAGCCCCAGCATTTT.

The chain couples TRBV7-9 to TRBJ2-6; TRBD2 is a possible D gene (7 bases). V was clipped by 6 bases and J by 0 bases, with 12 bases between them. This CDR3 has 16 amino acids. CDR1 SEHNR and CDR2 FQNEAQ come from the germline V gene (reference sequence). The CDR3 loop is CASSWGGASGANVLTF. The DNA for the CDR3 is TGTGCCAGCAGTTGGGGGGGGGCCTCTGGGGCCAACGTCCTGACTTTC.

A few counts support this clonotype. The chain recombines TRBV7-2 with TRBJ1-4; D is unclear. CDR3 length equals 15 residues. The germline CDR1 and CDR2 sequences are SGHTA and FQGNSA. Trimming removed 5 bases from V and 0 bases from J, with 10 bases in between. CDR3 coding DNA: TGTGCCAGCAGCAAGGACGGAGCAACTAATGAAAAACTGTTTTTT. Translating gives CASSKDGATNEKLFF.